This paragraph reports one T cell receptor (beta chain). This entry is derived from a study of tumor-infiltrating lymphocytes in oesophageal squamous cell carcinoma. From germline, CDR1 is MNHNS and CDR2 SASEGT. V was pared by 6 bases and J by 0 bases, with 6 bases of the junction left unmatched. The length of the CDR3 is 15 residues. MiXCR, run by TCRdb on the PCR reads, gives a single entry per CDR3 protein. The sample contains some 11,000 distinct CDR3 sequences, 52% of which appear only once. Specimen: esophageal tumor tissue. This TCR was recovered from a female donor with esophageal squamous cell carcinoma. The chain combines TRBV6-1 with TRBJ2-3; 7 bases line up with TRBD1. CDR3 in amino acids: CASRIQGSSTDTQYF. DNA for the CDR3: TGTGCCAGCAGGATACAGGGGTCTAGCACAGATACGCAGTATTTT.